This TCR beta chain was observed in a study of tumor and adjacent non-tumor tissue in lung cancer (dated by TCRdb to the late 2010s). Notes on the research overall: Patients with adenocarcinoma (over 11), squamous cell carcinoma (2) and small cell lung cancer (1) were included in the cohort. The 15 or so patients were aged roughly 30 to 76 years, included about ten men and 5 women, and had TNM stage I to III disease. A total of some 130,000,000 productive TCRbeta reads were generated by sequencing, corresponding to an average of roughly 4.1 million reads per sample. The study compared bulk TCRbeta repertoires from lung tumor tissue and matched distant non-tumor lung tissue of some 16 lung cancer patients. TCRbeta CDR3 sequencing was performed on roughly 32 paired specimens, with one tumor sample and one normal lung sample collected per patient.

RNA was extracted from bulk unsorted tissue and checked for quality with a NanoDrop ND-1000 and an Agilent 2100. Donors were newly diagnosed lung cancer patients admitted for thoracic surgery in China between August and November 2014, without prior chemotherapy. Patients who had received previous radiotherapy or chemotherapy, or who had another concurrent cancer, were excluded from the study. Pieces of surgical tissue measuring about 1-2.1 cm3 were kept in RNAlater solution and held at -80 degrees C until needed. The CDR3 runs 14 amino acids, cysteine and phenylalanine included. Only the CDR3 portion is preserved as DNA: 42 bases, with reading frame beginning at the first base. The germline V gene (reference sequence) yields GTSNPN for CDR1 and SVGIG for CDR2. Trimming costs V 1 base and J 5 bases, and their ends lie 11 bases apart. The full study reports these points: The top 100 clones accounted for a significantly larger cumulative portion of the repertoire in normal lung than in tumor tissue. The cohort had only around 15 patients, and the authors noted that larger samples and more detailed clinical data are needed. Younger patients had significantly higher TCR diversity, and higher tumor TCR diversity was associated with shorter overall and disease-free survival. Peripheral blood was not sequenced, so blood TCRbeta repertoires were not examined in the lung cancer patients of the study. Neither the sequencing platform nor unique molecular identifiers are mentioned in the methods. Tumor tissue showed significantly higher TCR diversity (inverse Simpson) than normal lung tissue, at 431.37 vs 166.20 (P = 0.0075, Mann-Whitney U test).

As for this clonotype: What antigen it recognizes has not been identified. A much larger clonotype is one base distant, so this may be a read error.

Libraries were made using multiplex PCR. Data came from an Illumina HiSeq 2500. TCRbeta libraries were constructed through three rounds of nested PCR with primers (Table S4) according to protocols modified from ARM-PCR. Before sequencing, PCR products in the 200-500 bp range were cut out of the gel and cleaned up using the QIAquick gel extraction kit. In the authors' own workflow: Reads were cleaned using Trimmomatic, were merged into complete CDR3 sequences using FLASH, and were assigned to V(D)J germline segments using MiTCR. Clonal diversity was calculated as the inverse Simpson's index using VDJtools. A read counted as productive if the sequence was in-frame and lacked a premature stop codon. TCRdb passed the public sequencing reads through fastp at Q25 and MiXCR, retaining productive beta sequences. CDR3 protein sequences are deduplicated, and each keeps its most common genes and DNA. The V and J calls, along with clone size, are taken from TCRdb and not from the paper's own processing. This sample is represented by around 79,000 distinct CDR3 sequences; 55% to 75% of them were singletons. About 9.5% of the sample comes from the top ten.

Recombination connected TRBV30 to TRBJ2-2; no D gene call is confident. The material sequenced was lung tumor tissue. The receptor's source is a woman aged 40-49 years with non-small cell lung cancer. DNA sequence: TGTGCCTGGAGTGAAAGTGTGGAAACCGGGGAGCTGTTTTTT. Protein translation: CAWSESVETGELFF.